This TCR beta chain originates from a study of identical twins. The study, taken as a whole, reports: Out-of-frame alpha sequences shared by twins were enriched for low generation probability. Cross-sectional statistical analysis, not tracking of the same donors, underpinned the conclusions.

A universal primer site arose from template switching, and cDNA bore unique molecular identifiers. TCRdb re-called the 5' RACE reads with MiXCR, one entry per CDR3 protein. The profile covers about 920,000 distinct CDR3 sequences, with roughly an eighth appearing a single time and around 1.6% taken by the ten largest. Trimming cost V 7 bases and J 5 bases; bases outside gene matches: 11. The CDR3 runs 15 residues. CDR1 is LNHDA, CDR2 SQIVND, per germline (reference sequence). This clonotype was detected only a few times. Its antigen is unknown. In addition, the sample was reused for a study of yellow fever vaccine responses in identical twins.

The source material was PBMCs. The receptor was isolated from a woman between 18 and 30 years old in good health. The chain combines TRBV19 with TRBJ2-1; 7 nucleotides agree with TRBD2. This CDR3 reads CASTPWASGNNEQFF. CDR3 coding DNA: TGTGCCAGTACCCCGTGGGCTAGCGGAAACAATGAGCAGTTCTTC.